Below, 5 T cell receptor beta chains from the same sample are listed, as sequenced in a study of blood T cell repertoires in COVID-19. Produced via immunoSEQ multiplex PCR; TCRdb's table is partial and in-frame only. The repertoire holds some 330,000 clones, with 87% as singletons. The sample taken for sequencing was PBMCs or T cells enriched from blood (not recorded which). The receptors come from a man in his forties in a cohort exposed to, infected with or recovered from COVID-19 (not recorded which).

This rearrangement joins TRBV21-1 to TRBJ2-1; TRBD2 reflects the table's D call only, with no check against the DNA. TRBV21-1 corresponds to a pseudogene. The CDR3 is 16 residues long. The CDR3 loop reads CASSKAGTSGYNEQFF. In DNA, the CDR3 is TGTGCCAGCAGCAAAGCGGGGACTAGCGGCTACAATGAGCAGTTCTTC.

The J gene is TRBJ1-1, the V gene TRBV9; 9 bases map to TRBD1. From germline, CDR1 is SGDLS and CDR2 YYNGEE. The ends lost 3 bases at V and 5 bases at J; junction bases unmatched: 5. This CDR3 comprises 14 residues. CDR3 DNA sequence: TGTGCCAGCAGCGCTATGACAGGGGGGACTGAAGCTTTCTTT. Its translation is CASSAMTGGTEAFF.

The rearrangement links TRBV6-6 to TRBJ1-3; D gene unclear. Between the trimmed V and J ends, which lost 0 bases and 1 base, there was a span of 7 bases. This CDR3 has 15 residues. CDR1 and CDR2 from the germline V gene are MNHNY and SVGAGI (reference sequence). DNA of the CDR3: TGTGCCAGCAGTTACTCGGTCAGTTCTGGAAACACCATATATTTT. Encoded protein: CASSYSVSSGNTIYF.

This chain joins TRBV7-9 and TRBJ2-3; D might be TRBD2 (5 bases). CDR1 SEHNR and CDR2 FQNEAQ come from the germline V gene (reference sequence). The ends were cut back, 4 bases at V and 5 bases at J, with 10 bases in the middle. This CDR3 contains 13 residues. CDR3 bases: TGTGCCAGCAGCTCGACGGCGGGAGATACGCAGTATTTT. As protein: CASSSTAGDTQYF.

The chain is built from TRBV27 and TRBJ2-5, with TRBD2 matching over 8 bases. V was clipped by 0 bases and J by 5 bases; unmatched bases: 5. Germline loops: CDR1 MNHEY, CDR2 SMNVEV (reference sequence). The CDR3 is 15 amino acids. CDR3 nucleotide sequence: TGTGCCAGCAGTTTATCCGGGAGGGGTGGGGAGACCCAGTACTTC. Residues: CASSLSGRGGETQYF.